These 4 T cell receptor beta chains share one sample of origin, sequenced in a study of T cell repertoires in cytomegalovirus infection. TCRdb redid the calling of the reads with MiXCR, one entry per CDR3 protein. The table records hundreds of thousands of distinct CDR3 sequences, approximately 32% of them present only once. Their antigen targets remain unknown. The sample consisted of cultured CD8+ T cells from PBMCs, taken from culture after CMV antigen stimulation. The receptors derive from a human donor in good health (CMV status not recorded). Some clones in this sample may be carry-over from other donors' samples.

As concerns this clonotype: A read error is possible here, since a much larger clone lies one base away. The genes are TRBV7-9 and TRBJ2-2; 8 nucleotides agree with TRBD1. This CDR3 spans 15 amino acids. In germline, CDR1 is SEHNR, CDR2 FQNEAQ (reference sequence). The CDR3 bases are TGTGTCAGCAGCAGTCGACAGGGGTACACCGGGGAGCTGTTTTTT. Amino acids: CVSSSRQGYTGELFF. The entire variable domain, with the rest obtained from reference TRBV7-9 and TRBJ2-2, is as follows: DTGVSQNPRHKITKRGQNVTFRCDPISEHNRLYWYRQTLGQGPEFLTYFQNEAQLEKSRLLSDRFSAERPKGSFSTLEIQRTEQGDSAMYLCVSSSRQGYTGELFFGEGSRLTVL.

A word on this clonotype: It may be a read error: a sequence one base away is much more abundant. The V and J genes are TRBV7-2 and TRBJ2-1, with TRBD1 matching 7 bases. Germline V CDR1 and CDR2: SGHTA, FQGNSA. CDR3 length: 17 residues. CDR3 bases: TGTGCCAGCAGCCTTACAATCGGGGACAGAAACTACAATAAGCAGTTCTTC. Protein sequence: CASSLTIGDRNYNKQFF.

The chain couples TRBV7-9 to TRBJ2-6; perhaps TRBD1 as D (6 bases). The CDR3 is 18 amino acids. The V gene lost 5 bases and the J gene lost 4 bases, with 21 bases spanning the gap. Germline V CDR1 and CDR2: SEHNR, FQNEAQ (reference sequence). The chain's CDR3 is CASSQGNSRAYGANVLTF. Written as DNA, the CDR3 is TGTGCCAGCAGCCAGGGGAACAGCCGTGCATACGGGGCCAACGTCCTGACTTTC.

DNA for the CDR3: TGTGCCAGCAGCCCCCCCGGAGGATCCTACGAGCAGTACGTC. Translating gives CASSPPGGSYEQYV. The chain links TRBV6-6 to TRBJ2-7; perhaps TRBD2 as D (5 bases). This CDR3 region has 14 residues. Trimming cost V 6 bases and J 1 base, with 13 bases left between them. Germline V gives CDR1 MNHNY, CDR2 SVGAGI (reference sequence).